This paragraph covers one T cell receptor (beta chain) sequence. The data stem from a study of blood T cells in healthy people across ages. Overall study context: Capturing about one barcoded beta molecule per two T cells was achieved by template switching.

The authors ran a second PCR of about 6 to 11 cycles using a sample-barcoded 5' primer and a J-beta primer mix. The yield of each sample was at least 2.5 million CDR3-containing paired-end reads. TCRdb re-derived calls from the 5' RACE reads in MiXCR, one entry per CDR3 protein. The top ten clones hold about 11% of a sample with 1.5 million to 2 million distinct CDR3 sequences, about 35% of them seen once. This TCR was sampled from a woman in her 30s in good health. The sample was blood.

Here the CDR3 reads CASSTGQNLPQGEQYF. CDR3 coding DNA: TGTGCCAGCAGCACGGGCCAAAACCTGCCCCAGGGCGAGCAGTACTTC. The gene calls are TRBV11-1 and TRBJ2-7; tentative D call: TRBD1 (5 bases). Germline CDR1 SGHAT, CDR2 FQDESV (reference sequence). Between the trimmed V and J ends, which lost 5 bases and 6 bases, there was a span of 23 bases. This CDR3 has 16 residues.